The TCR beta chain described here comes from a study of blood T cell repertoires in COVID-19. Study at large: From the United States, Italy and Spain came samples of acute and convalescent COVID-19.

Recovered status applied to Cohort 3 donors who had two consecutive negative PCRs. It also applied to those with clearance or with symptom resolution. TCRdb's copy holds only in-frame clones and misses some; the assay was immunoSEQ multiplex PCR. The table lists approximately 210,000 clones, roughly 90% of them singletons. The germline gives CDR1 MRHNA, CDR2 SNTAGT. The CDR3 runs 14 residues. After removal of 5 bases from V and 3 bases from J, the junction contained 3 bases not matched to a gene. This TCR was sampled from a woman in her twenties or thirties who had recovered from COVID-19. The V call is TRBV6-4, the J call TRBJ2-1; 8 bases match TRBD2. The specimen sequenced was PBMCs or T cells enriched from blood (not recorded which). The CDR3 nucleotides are TGTGCCAGCAGTCCGGGACTAGGCTACAATGAGCAGTTCTTC. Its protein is CASSPGLGYNEQFF.